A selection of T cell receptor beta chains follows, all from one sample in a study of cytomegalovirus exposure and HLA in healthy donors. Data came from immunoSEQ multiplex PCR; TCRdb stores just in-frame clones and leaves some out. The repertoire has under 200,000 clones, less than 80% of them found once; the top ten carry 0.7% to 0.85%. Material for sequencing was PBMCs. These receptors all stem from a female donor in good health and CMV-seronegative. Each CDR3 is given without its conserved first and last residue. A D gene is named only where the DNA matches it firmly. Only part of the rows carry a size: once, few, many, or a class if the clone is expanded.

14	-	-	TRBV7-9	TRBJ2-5	ASSPHWAEGQETQY
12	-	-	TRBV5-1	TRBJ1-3	ASSPGGTGNTIY
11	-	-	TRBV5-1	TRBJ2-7	ASSTQPRGEQY
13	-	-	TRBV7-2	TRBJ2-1	ASSLSAGSYNEQF
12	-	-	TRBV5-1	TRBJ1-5	ASSLDSGNQPQH
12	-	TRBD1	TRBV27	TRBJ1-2	ASRPTGTPYGYT
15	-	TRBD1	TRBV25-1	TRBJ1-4	ASMAGQGPWANEKLF
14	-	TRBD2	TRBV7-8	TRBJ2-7	ASSSLSGGTRHEQY
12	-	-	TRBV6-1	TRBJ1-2	ASSEGWGPDGYT
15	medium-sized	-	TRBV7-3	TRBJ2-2	ASSPREGEKNTGELF
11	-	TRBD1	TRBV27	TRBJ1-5	ASSADRGQPQH
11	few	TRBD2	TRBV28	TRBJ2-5	ASTPAGGETQY
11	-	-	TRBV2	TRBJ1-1	ASSERGREAAF
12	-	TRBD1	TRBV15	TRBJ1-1	ATSTRGRDTEAF
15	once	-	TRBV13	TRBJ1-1	ASSQTAGTYKGTEAF
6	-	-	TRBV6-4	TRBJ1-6	ASSLYR
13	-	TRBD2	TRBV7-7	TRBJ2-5	ASSLGSSGQETQY
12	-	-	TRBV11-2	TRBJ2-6	ASSLPSGANVLT
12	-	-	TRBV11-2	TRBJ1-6	ASSPSGGRSPLH
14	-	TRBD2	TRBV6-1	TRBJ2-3	ASSEAGGRSTDTQY
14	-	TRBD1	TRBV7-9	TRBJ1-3	ASSLEGGVRGNTIY
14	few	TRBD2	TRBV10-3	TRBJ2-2	AISDPGGGAAGELF
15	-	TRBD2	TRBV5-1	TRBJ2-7	ASSSGGGSGRLYEQY
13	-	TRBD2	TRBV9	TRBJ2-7	ASSVGGGRGLEQY
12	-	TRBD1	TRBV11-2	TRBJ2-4	ASSRRDRVNIQY
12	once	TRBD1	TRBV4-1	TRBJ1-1	ASSHQTGDYEAF
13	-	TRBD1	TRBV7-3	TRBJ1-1	ASSLGTGGNTEAF
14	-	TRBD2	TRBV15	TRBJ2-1	ATSRDLAGGRNEQF
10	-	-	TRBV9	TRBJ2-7	ASSAGRDEQY
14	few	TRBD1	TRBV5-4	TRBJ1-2	ASSSHPGTANYGYT
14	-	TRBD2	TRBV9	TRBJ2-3	ASSKQRGGPTDTQY
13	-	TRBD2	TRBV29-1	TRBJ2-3	SVEGGLKNTDTQY
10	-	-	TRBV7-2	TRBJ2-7	ASSLYTYEQY
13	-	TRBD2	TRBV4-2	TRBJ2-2	ASSQSGGFTGELF
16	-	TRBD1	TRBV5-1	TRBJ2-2	ASSPSPTGGGRTGELF
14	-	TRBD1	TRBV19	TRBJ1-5	ASSISGTGGNQPQH
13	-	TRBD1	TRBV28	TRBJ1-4	ASRLSGQGREKLF
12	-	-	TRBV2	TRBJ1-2	ASSEDRLSYGYT
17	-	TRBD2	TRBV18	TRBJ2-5	ASSRIGGSSSGYQETQY
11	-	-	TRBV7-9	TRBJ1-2	ASSSQGKYGYT
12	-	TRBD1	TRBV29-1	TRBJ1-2	SAGTGGLNYGYT
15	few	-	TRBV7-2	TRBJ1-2	ASSLVVTGRQNYGYT
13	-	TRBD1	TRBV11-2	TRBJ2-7	ASSLVGQSSYEQY
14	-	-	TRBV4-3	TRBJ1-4	ASSQDQWSLYEKLF
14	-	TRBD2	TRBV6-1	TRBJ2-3	ASSVASGRGTDTQY
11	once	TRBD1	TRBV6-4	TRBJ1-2	ASSDRDRGGYT
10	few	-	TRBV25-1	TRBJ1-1	ASSESVGRAF
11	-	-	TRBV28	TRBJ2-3	ASSLTSTDTQY
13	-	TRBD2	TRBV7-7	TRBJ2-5	ASSPGLAGGETQY
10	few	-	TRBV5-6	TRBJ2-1	ASSYIYDEQF
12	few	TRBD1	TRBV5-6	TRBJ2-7	ASCPTGGSYEQY
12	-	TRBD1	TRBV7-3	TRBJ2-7	ASSLMQGAYEQY
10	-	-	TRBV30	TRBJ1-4	AWNILREKLF
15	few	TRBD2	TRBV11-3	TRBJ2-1	ASSPTRGGLAPYEQF